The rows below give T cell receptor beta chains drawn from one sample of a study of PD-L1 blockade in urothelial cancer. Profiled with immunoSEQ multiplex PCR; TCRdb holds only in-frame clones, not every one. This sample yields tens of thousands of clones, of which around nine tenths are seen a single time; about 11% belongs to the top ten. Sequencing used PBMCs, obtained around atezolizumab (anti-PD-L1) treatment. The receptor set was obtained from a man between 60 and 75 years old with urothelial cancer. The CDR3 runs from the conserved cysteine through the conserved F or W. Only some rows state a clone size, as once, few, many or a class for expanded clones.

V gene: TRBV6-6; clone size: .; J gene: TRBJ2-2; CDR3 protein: CASSSFQGYTGELFF
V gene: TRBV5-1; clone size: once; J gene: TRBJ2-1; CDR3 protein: CASSPSGLAGNEQFF
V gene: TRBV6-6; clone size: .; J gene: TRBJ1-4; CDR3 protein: CASSTTSRGQGEKLFF
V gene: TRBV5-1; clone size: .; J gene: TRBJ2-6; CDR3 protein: CASSLEGRTSGANVLTF
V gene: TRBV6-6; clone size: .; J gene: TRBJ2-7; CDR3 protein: CASTSDSYYEQYF
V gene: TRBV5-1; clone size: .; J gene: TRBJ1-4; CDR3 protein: CASSLGDRGLDEKLFF
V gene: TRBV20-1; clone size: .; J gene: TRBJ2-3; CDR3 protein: CSAINSDTQYF
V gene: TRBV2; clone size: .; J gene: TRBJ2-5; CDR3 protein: CASRSGTSGGGTQYF
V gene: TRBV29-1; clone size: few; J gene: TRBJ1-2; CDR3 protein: CSVEDLGRGGYTF
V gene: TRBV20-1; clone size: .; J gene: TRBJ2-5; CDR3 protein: CSALYQETQYF
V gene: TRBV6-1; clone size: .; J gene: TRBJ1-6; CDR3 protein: CASSEGAATYNSPLHF
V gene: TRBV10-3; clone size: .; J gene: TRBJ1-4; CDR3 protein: CAISQTGRIEKLFF
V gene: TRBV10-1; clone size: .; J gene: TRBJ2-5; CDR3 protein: CASQNRGGETQYF
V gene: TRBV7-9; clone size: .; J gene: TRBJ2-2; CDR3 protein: CASSFTGGGTGELFF
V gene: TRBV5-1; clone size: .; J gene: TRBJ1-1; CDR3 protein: CASSSKTGATEAFF
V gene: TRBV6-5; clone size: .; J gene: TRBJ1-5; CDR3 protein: CASSYSGQGNQPQHF
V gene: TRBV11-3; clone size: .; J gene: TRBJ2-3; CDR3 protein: CASSLVRTDTQYF
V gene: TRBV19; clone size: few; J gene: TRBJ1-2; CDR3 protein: CASSGGGVIAGYTF
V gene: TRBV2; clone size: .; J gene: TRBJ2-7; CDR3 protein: CASRQGSPLGEQYF
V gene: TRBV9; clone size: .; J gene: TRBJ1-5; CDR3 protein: CASSAGTGNSNQPQHF
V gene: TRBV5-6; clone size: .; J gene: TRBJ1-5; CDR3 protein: CASSSGVYSNQPQHF
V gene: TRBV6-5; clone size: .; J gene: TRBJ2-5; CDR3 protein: CASSKTGGETQYF
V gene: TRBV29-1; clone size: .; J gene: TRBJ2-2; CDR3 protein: CSVAQANTGELFF
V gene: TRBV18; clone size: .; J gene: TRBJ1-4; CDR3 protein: CASSTTGGREKLFF
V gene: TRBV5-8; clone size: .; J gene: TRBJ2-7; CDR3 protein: CASSLTTGSYEQYF
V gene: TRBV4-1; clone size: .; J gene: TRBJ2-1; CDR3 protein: CASSPGQGEAYEQFF
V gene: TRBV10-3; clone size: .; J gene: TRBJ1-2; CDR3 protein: CAIRPGEYGYTF
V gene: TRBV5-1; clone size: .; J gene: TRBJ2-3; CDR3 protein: CASSLGGHDTDTQYF
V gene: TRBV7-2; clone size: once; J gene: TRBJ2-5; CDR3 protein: CASSLVQGETQYF
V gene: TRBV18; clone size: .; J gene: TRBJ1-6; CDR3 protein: CASAVDRVNSPLHF
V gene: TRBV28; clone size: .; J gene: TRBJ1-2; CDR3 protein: CAINRGYGYTF
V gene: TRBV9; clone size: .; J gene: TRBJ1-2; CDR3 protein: CASSAYRSDYGYTF